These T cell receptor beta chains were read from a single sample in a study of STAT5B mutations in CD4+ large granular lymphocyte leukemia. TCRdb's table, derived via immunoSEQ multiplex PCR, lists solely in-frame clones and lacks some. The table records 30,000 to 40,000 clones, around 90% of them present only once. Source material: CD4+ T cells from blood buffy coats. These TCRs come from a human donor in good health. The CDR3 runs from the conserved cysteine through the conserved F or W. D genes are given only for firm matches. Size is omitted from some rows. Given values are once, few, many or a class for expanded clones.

CASSLVGASDTQYF | TGCGCCAGCAGCTTGGTCGGGGCGTCGGATACGCAGTATTTT | TRBJ2-3 | NA | NA | TRBV5-1
CASSVSGGGKTDTQYF | TGTGCCAGCAGTGTCTCCGGAGGGGGGAAAACAGATACGCAGTATTTT | TRBJ2-3 | NA | NA | TRBV6-4
CASSYSSRGTEAFF | TGTGCCAGCAGTTACTCCTCTCGGGGCACTGAAGCTTTCTTT | TRBJ1-1 | NA | NA | TRBV6-6
CASSESGGEQYF | TGCGCCAGCAGCGAGTCCGGGGGCGAGCAGTACTTC | TRBJ2-7 | NA | NA | TRBV5-1
CASSRQGVAEAFF | TGTGCCAGCAGCAGACAGGGTGTGGCTGAAGCTTTCTTT | TRBJ1-1 | TRBD1 | once | TRBV6-6
CASSLSGLSYEQYF | TGTGCCAGCAGCCTTAGCGGACTTTCCTACGAGCAGTACTTC | TRBJ2-7 | NA | few | TRBV2
CASSQDGLAGANEQFF | TGCGCCAGCAGCCAAGATGGGCTAGCGGGAGCCAATGAGCAGTTCTTC | TRBJ2-1 | TRBD2 | few | TRBV4-3
CASSPSGVRGTQYF | TGTGCCAGCAGCCCTAGCGGGGTCCGGGGGACCCAGTACTTC | TRBJ2-5 | TRBD2 | NA | TRBV7-2
CASSPGTGERPQHF | TGTGCCAGCAGCCCTGGGACAGGTGAGCGGCCCCAGCATTTT | TRBJ1-5 | TRBD1 | NA | TRBV7-2
CAIRDADTQYF | TGTGCCATCAGGGACGCAGATACGCAGTATTTT | TRBJ2-3 | NA | NA | TRBV10-3
CASSLSGLMDYGYTF | TGTGCCAGCAGTTTATCAGGGCTAATGGACTATGGCTACACCTTC | TRBJ1-2 | NA | NA | TRBV27
CASSLAGGAAGELFF | TGTGCCAGCAGCTTAGCGGGAGGGGCCGCCGGGGAGCTGTTTTTT | TRBJ2-2 | TRBD2 | NA | TRBV6-1
CASSIGQRTYEQYF | TGTGCCAGTAGTATAGGACAGCGGACCTACGAGCAGTACTTC | TRBJ2-7 | NA | once | TRBV19
CAQRADSYEQYF | TGTGCCCAAAGAGCAGACTCCTACGAGCAGTACTTC | TRBJ2-7 | NA | NA | TRBV6-6
CASSPSVPLTDTQYF | TGTGCCAGCAGTCCTAGCGTCCCGCTTACAGATACGCAGTATTTT | TRBJ2-3 | NA | NA | TRBV7-2
CASSSLDRQPQHF | TGTGCCAGCAGTTCTTTAGACAGACAGCCCCAGCATTTT | TRBJ1-5 | NA | NA | TRBV6-5
CASSLARGAQNEAFF | TGTGCCAGCAGCTTAGCGCGGGGGGCCCAGAATGAAGCTTTCTTT | TRBJ1-1 | NA | NA | TRBV7-2
CASSPGQGWDTQYF | TGTGCCAGCAGCCCCGGACAGGGTTGGGATACGCAGTATTTT | TRBJ2-3 | TRBD1 | NA | TRBV7-3
CASSLAQKNIQYF | TGTGCCAGCAGTCTGGCACAGAAAAACATTCAGTACTTC | TRBJ2-4 | NA | NA | TRBV5-4
CASSLPHRYNEQFF | TGTGCCAGCAGTTTACCCCATCGGTACAATGAGCAGTTCTTC | TRBJ2-1 | NA | NA | TRBV28
CATSRDPGGGQSSGNTIYF | TGTGCCACCAGCAGAGACCCAGGTGGTGGACAGAGCTCTGGAAACACCATATATTTT | TRBJ1-3 | NA | NA | TRBV15
CASSGLAASYNEQFF | TGTGCCAGCAGCGGTTTAGCGGCTTCCTACAATGAGCAGTTCTTC | TRBJ2-1 | NA | NA | TRBV9
CASSRSGMPWDEQFF | TGTGCCAGTAGTCGGAGCGGGATGCCGTGGGATGAGCAGTTCTTC | TRBJ2-1 | TRBD2 | NA | TRBV19
CASSLYQGINQPQHF | TGTGCCAGCAGTTTATACCAGGGGATCAATCAGCCCCAGCATTTT | TRBJ1-5 | NA | NA | TRBV27
CASSSETSGLDKFYNEQFF | TGTGCCAGCAGCAGCGAAACTAGCGGCCTAGACAAATTTTACAATGAGCAGTTCTTC | TRBJ2-1 | TRBD2 | NA | TRBV7-3
CASSSLQGILGNEQFF | TGTGCCAGCAGCTCTTTACAGGGGATACTGGGAAATGAGCAGTTCTTC | TRBJ2-1 | TRBD1 | NA | TRBV5-4
CASSEGTTRTTDTQYF | TGTGCCAGCAGTGAGGGCACGACTAGAACCACAGATACGCAGTATTTT | TRBJ2-3 | NA | NA | TRBV2
CASSSSVVYGYTF | TGTGCCAGCAGCAGTTCCGTGGTATATGGCTACACCTTC | TRBJ1-2 | NA | NA | TRBV9
CAISSGTGAGETQYF | TGTGCCATCAGTTCCGGGACAGGGGCTGGAGAGACCCAGTACTTC | TRBJ2-5 | TRBD1 | NA | TRBV10-3
CASSHAGGSGANVLTF | TGCGCCAGCAGCCATGCCGGGGGATCTGGGGCCAACGTCCTGACTTTC | TRBJ2-6 | NA | NA | TRBV4-3
CASSFGGGETQYF | TGTGCCAGCAGCTTCGGGGGCGGGGAGACCCAGTACTTC | TRBJ2-5 | NA | NA | TRBV7-9
CASSPQGPTTDTQYF | TGTGCCAGTAGTCCGCAGGGGCCTACCACAGATACGCAGTATTTT | TRBJ2-3 | NA | NA | TRBV19
CASSSIAGVGETQYF | TGTGCCAGCAGCTCGATAGCGGGAGTGGGGGAGACCCAGTACTTC | TRBJ2-5 | TRBD2 | NA | TRBV7-2
CSVGLPNTEAFF | TGCAGCGTTGGGCTCCCTAACACTGAAGCTTTCTTT | TRBJ1-1 | NA | NA | TRBV29-1
CSVGRLTLNTEAFF | TGCAGCGTTGGGCGGCTCACCCTAAACACTGAAGCTTTCTTT | TRBJ1-1 | NA | NA | TRBV29-1
CASSLGRYEQYF | TGTGCCAGCAGCTTGGGCAGGTACGAGCAGTACTTC | TRBJ2-7 | NA | NA | TRBV7-2
CASSWDRVSGELFF | TGTGCCAGCAGCTGGGACAGGGTCAGTGGGGAGCTGTTTTTT | TRBJ2-2 | TRBD1 | NA | TRBV11-2
CASSLAPRGETQYF | TGCGCCAGCAGCTTGGCCCCTCGTGGGGAGACCCAGTACTTC | TRBJ2-5 | NA | once | TRBV5-1
CASSPPGQGTDTQYF | TGTGCCAGCTCACCGCCGGGACAGGGCACAGATACGCAGTATTTT | TRBJ2-3 | TRBD1 | NA | TRBV18
CASSLDTSGNTIYF | TGCGCCAGCAGCTTAGACACCTCTGGAAACACCATATATTTT | TRBJ1-3 | NA | NA | TRBV5-1
CASSPTRDAGSNQPQHF | TGTGCCAGCTCCCCGACACGGGACGCCGGGAGCAATCAGCCCCAGCATTTT | TRBJ1-5 | NA | NA | TRBV18
CASSEGGGTGTDTQYF | TGTGCCAGCAGTGAAGGAGGCGGGACAGGCACAGATACGCAGTATTTT | TRBJ2-3 | NA | once | TRBV2
CASSPGSDPYEQYF | TGTGCCAGCAGCCCCGGTAGCGATCCCTACGAGCAGTACTTC | TRBJ2-7 | NA | NA | TRBV11-3
CASSQLREGYTGELFF | TGTGCCAGCAGCCAATTGCGGGAAGGATACACCGGGGAGCTGTTTTTT | TRBJ2-2 | NA | NA | TRBV4-2
CASSLGPGNEQFF | TGTGCCAGCAGCTTAGGGCCCGGGAATGAGCAGTTCTTC | TRBJ2-1 | NA | NA | TRBV7-2
CASSQPRTGEETQYF | TGCGCCAGCAGCCAACCGCGGACAGGGGAAGAGACCCAGTACTTC | TRBJ2-5 | TRBD1 | NA | TRBV4-1
CASWAGAHGYTF | TGTGCCAGCTGGGCGGGGGCCCATGGCTACACCTTC | TRBJ1-2 | NA | NA | TRBV27
CASSPPAELDFSGANVLTF | TGTGCCAGCAGCCCCCCCGCGGAGCTAGATTTCTCTGGGGCCAACGTCCTGACTTTC | TRBJ2-6 | NA | NA | TRBV14
CASSLDPGKNEQFF | TGTGCCAGCAGCTTGGATCCGGGAAAGAATGAGCAGTTCTTC | TRBJ2-1 | NA | NA | TRBV5-6
CASSQGPYEQFF | TGTGCCAGCAGCCAGGGCCCCTATGAGCAGTTCTTC | TRBJ2-1 | NA | NA | TRBV14
CASSSGFTDTQYF | TGTGCCAGCAGCTCGGGGTTCACAGATACGCAGTATTTT | TRBJ2-3 | NA | NA | TRBV5-4
CASSTGPDQPQHF | TGCGCCAGCAGCACGGGCCCAGATCAGCCCCAGCATTTT | TRBJ1-5 | NA | few | TRBV5-1
CASSPTGGGGYTF | TGTGCCAGCAGTCCAACAGGGGGGGGAGGCTACACCTTC | TRBJ1-2 | TRBD1 | NA | TRBV27
CASNQGNYEQYF | TGTGCCAGCAACCAGGGGAACTACGAGCAGTACTTC | TRBJ2-7 | NA | NA | TRBV2
CASRGTGGLFRPNTEAFF | TGTGCCAGCAGAGGGACAGGGGGCCTGTTTCGACCGAACACTGAAGCTTTCTTT | TRBJ1-1 | TRBD1 | NA | TRBV28
CASSRATGEAYEQYF | TGTGCCAGTAGTCGGGCGACAGGGGAGGCCTACGAGCAGTACTTC | TRBJ2-7 | TRBD1 | NA | TRBV19
CASSLGTGGSDTQYF | TGTGCCAGCAGTTTAGGGACAGGGGGCTCAGATACGCAGTATTTT | TRBJ2-3 | TRBD1 | NA | TRBV28
CASSRRSGGFDEQFF | TGCGCCAGCAGCCGTCGGAGCGGGGGCTTCGATGAGCAGTTCTTC | TRBJ2-1 | TRBD2 | NA | TRBV4-3
CASSLGGTQPQHF | TGTGCCAGCAGCTTGGGGGGGACCCAGCCCCAGCATTTT | TRBJ1-5 | NA | NA | TRBV7-9
CASSLVGYPYTEAFF | TGTGCCAGCAGCTTAGTAGGGTACCCTTACACTGAAGCTTTCTTT | TRBJ1-1 | NA | NA | TRBV11-2